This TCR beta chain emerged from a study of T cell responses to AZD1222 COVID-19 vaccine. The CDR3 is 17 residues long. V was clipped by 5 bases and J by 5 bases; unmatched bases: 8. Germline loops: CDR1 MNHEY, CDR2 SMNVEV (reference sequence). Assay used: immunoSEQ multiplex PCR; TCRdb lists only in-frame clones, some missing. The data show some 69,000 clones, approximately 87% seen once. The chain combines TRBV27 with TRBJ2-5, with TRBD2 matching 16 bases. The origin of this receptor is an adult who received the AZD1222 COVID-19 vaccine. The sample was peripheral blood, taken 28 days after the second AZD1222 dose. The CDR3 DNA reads TGTGCCAGCAGTCCGGGACTAGCGGGAGGGAGGTTGGAGACCCAGTACTTC. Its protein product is CASSPGLAGGRLETQYF.